This T cell receptor beta chain was obtained from a study of cytomegalovirus exposure and HLA in healthy donors. About this clone itself: Its specificity is unknown.

CDR1 is SEHNR and CDR2 is FQNEAQ in the germline V gene (reference sequence). After removal of 5 bases from V and 3 bases from J, the junction contained 11 bases not matched to a gene. The CDR3 is 18 residues long. PCR employed 60 Vbeta and 13 Jbeta primers. Libraries were prepared by immunoSEQ multiplex PCR; TCRdb keeps only in-frame clonotypes and omits some of them. The table includes approximately 100,000 clones, around three quarters detected once. Findings of the study overall: Overall, roughly 150 TCR beta chains were annotated as cytomegalovirus-associated.

The specimen was PBMCs. V usage is TRBV7-9 and J usage is TRBJ2-5, with 14 bases aligning to TRBD2. The TCR was taken from a man aged 45-60 years in good health and CMV-seropositive. In DNA, the CDR3 is TGTGCCAGCAGCACCGGGACTAGCGGGAGAGGGTGGGAAGAGACCCAGTACTTC. Translating it yields CASSTGTSGRGWEETQYF. Combining the CDR3 with reference TRBV7-9 and TRBJ2-5 gives the whole variable domain DTGVSQNPRHKITKRGQNVTFRCDPISEHNRLYWYRQTLGQGPEFLTYFQNEAQLEKSRLLSDRFSAERPKGSFSTLEIQRTEQGDSAMYLCASSTGTSGRGWEETQYFGPGTRLLVL.